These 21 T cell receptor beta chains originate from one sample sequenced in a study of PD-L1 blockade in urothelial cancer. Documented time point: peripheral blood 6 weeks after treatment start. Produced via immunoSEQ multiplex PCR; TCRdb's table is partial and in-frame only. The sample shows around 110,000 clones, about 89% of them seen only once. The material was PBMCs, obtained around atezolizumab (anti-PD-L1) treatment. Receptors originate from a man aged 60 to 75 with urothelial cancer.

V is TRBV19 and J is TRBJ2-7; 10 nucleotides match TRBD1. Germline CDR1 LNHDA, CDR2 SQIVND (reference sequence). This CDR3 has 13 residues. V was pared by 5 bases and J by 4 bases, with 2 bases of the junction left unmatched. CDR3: CASSRDRGYEQYF. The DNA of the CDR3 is TGTGCCAGTAGTCGGGACAGGGGTTACGAGCAGTACTTC.

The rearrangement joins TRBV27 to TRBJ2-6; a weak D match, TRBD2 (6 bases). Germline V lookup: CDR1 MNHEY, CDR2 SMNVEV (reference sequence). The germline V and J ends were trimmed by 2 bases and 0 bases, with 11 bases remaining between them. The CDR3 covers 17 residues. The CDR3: CASSLTRGNSGANVLTF. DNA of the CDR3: TGTGCCAGCAGTTTAACCCGGGGGAACTCTGGGGCCAACGTCCTGACTTTC.

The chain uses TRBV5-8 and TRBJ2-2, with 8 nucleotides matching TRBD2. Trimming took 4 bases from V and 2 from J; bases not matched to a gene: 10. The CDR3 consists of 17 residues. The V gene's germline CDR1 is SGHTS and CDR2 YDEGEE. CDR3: CASSGTGTRLNTGELFF. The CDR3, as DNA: TGTGCCAGCAGCGGAACCGGGACTAGACTTAACACCGGGGAGCTGTTTTTT.

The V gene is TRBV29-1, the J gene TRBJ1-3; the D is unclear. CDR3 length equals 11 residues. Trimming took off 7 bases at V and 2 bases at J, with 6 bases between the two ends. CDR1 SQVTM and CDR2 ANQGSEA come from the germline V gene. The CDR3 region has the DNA TGCAGCGCCTTTGCTGGAAACACCATATATTTT. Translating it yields CSAFAGNTIYF.

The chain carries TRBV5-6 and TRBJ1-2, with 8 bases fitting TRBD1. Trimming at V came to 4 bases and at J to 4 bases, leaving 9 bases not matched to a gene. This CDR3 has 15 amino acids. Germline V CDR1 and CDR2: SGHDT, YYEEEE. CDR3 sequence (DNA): TGTGCCAGCAGCGGGCCGGACAGGGACCCCTATGGCTACACCTTC. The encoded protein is CASSGPDRDPYGYTF. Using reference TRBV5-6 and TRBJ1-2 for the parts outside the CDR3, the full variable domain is DAGVTQSPTHLIKTRGQQVTLRCSPKSGHDTVSWYQQALGQGPQFIFQYYEEEERQRGNFPDRFSGHQFPNYSSELNVNALLLGDSALYLCASSGPDRDPYGYTFGSGTRLTVV.

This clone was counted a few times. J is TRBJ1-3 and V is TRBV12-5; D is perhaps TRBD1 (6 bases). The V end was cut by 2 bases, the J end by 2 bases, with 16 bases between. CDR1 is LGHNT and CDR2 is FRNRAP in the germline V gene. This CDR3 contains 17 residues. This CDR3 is CASGLSSRTAAGNTIYF. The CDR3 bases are TGTGCTAGTGGTTTGTCCTCCCGGACAGCAGCTGGAAACACCATATATTTT.

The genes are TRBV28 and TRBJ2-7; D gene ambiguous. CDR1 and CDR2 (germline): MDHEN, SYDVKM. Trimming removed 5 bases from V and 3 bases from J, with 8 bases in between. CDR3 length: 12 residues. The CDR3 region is CASSPLNYEQYF. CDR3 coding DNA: TGTGCCAGCAGTCCCCTAAACTACGAGCAGTACTTC.

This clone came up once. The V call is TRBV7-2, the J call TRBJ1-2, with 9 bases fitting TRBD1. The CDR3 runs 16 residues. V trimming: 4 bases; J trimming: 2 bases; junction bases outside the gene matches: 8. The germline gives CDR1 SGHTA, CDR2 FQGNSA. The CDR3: CASSSSPGQGNYGYTF. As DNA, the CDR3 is TGTGCCAGCAGCTCCTCGCCGGGACAGGGAAACTATGGCTACACCTTC.

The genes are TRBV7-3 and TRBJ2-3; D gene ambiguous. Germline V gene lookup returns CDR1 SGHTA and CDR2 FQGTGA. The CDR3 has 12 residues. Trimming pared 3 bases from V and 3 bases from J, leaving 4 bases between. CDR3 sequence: CASSFNTDTQYF. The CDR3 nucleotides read TGTGCCAGCAGCTTTAATACAGATACGCAGTATTTT.

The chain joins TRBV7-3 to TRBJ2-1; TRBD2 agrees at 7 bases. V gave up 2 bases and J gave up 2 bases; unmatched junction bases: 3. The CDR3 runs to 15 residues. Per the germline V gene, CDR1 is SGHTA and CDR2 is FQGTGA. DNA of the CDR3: TGTGCCAGCAGCTTAGGACTAGGGCCCTACAATGAGCAGTTCTTC. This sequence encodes CASSLGLGPYNEQFF.

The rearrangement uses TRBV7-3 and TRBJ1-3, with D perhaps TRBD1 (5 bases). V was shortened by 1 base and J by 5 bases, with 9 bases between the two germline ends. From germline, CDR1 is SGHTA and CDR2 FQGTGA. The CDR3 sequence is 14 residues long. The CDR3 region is CASSLNPGRNTIYF. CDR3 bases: TGTGCCAGCAGCTTAAATCCAGGGCGAAACACCATATATTTT.

This CDR3 reads CASSPGTGGRRNTGELFF. The CDR3 DNA sequence: TGTGCCAGCAGCCCCGGGACAGGGGGCCGTAGAAACACCGGGGAGCTGTTTTTT. This sequence joins TRBV11-1 and TRBJ2-2; TRBD1 aligns across 12 bases. The CDR3 sequence is 18 residues long. The V and J ends lost 5 bases and 2 bases, in that order; junction bases with no gene match: 9. CDR1 and CDR2 (germline): SGHAT, FQDESV (reference sequence).

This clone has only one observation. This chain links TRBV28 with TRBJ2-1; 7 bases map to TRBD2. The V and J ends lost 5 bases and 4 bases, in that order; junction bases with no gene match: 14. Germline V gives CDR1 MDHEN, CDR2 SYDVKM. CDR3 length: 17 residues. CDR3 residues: CASSPQGGLAAYNEQFF. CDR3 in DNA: TGTGCCAGCAGTCCCCAAGGTGGTCTAGCGGCTTACAATGAGCAGTTCTTC.

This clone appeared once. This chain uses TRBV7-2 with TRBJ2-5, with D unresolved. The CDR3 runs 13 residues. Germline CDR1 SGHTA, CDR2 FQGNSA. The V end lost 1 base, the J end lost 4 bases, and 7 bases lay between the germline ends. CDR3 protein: CASSLGGRETQYF. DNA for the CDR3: TGTGCCAGCAGCTTAGGTGGCAGAGAGACCCAGTACTTC. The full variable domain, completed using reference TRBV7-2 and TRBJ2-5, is GAGVSQSPSNKVTEKGKDVELRCDPISGHTALYWYRQSLGQGLEFLIYFQGNSAPDKSGLPSDRFSAERTGGSVSTLTIQRTQQEDSAVYLCASSLGGRETQYFGPGTRLLVL.

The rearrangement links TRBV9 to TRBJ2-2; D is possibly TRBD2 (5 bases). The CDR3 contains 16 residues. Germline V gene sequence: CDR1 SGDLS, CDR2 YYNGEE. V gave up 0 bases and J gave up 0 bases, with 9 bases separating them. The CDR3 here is CASSVDLAANTGELFF. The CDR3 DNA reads TGTGCCAGCAGCGTAGACCTAGCAGCGAACACCGGGGAGCTGTTTTTT.

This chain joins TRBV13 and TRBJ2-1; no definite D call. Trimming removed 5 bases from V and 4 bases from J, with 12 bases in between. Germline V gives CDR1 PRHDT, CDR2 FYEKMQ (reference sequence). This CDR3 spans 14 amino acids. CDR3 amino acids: CASSPAERYNEQFF. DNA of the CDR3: TGTGCCAGCAGCCCCGCGGAAAGGTACAATGAGCAGTTCTTC.

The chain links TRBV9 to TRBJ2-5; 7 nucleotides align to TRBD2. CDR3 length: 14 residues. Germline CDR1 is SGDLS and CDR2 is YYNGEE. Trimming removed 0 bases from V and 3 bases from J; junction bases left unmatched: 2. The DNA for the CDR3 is TGTGCCAGCAGCGTAGTTGCGGGAGAAGAGACCCAGTACTTC. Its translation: CASSVVAGEETQYF. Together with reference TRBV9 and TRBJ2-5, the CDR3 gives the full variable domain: DSGVTQTPKHLITATGQRVTLRCSPRSGDLSVYWYQQSLDQGLQFLIQYYNGEERAKGNILERFSAQQFPDLHSELNLSSLELGDSALYFCASSVVAGEETQYFGPGTRLLVL.

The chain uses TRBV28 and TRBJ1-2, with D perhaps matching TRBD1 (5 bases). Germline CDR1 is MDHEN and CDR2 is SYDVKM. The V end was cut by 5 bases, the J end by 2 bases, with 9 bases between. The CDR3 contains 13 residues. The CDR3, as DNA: TGTGCCAGCAGTAGCAGGGTCAACTATGGCTACACCTTC. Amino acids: CASSSRVNYGYTF.

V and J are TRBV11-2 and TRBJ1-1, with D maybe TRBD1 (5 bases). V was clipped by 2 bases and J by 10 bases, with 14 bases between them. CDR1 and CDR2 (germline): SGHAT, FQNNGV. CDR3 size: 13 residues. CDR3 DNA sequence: TGTGCCAGCAGCTTATTAGAAGGGAGGGGAGCTTTCTTT. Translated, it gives CASSLLEGRGAFF.

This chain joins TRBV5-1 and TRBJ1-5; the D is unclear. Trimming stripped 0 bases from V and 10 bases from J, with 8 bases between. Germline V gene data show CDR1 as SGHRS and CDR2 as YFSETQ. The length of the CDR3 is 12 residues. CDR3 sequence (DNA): TGCGCCAGCAGCTTGGCCGGCGGCCCCCAGCATTTT. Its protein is CASSLAGGPQHF.

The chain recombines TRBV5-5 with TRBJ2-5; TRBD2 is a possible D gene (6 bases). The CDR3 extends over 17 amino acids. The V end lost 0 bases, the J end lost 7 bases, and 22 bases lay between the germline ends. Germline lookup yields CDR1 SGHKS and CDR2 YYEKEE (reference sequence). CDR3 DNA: TGTGCCAGCAGCTTGGCAACAGTCCTAGCGCCTACAAGGACCCAGTACTTC. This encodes CASSLATVLAPTRTQYF.